This is a list of T cell receptor beta chains from one sample in a study of metastatic and nonmetastatic thyroid tumors. TCRdb reprocessed the PCR reads via MiXCR. The table lists about 16,000 clones, about 31% of them singletons. Source material: tumor tissue. Source of these receptors: a male donor with papillary thyroid cancer or a benign thyroid nodule (not recorded which). Some clones in this sample may be carry-over from other donors' samples. The CDR3 runs from the conserved cysteine through the conserved F or W. Fields, in order: V gene, clone size, D gene, CDR3 length, J gene, CDR3 protein, CDR3 DNA. A D gene is named only where the DNA matches it firmly. Size is omitted from some rows. Given values are once, few, many or a class for expanded clones.

TRBV7-3	medium-sized	TRBD2	15	TRBJ2-1	CASSRTSGRANEQFF	TGTGCCAGCAGCAGAACTAGCGGGAGGGCCAATGAGCAGTTCTTC
TRBV7-3	many	TRBD1	14	TRBJ2-1	CASADQGVVDEQFF	TGTGCCAGCGCGGACCAGGGGGTAGTCGATGAGCAGTTCTTC
TRBV6-2/TRBV6-3	-	-	15	TRBJ2-3	CASSYTQGIGDTQYF	TGTGCCAGCAGTTACACCCAGGGTATAGGGGATACGCAGTATTTT
TRBV30	-	TRBD1	14	TRBJ1-1	CAGDRGRWNTEAFF	TGTGCCGGCGACAGGGGGCGCTGGAACACTGAAGCTTTCTTT
TRBV5-6	-	TRBD2	13	TRBJ2-4	CASSRTSGNIQYF	TGTGCCAGCAGCCGGACTAGCGGAAACATTCAGTACTTC
TRBV5-4	many	TRBD1	15	TRBJ2-7	CASSLVQGAFYEQYF	TGTGCCAGCAGCTTGGTACAGGGGGCATTCTACGAGCAGTACTTC
TRBV9	many	TRBD2	16	TRBJ2-5	CASSVEGTSGFETQYF	TGTGCCAGCAGCGTAGAAGGGACTAGTGGTTTTGAGACCCAGTACTTC
TRBV6-1	few	TRBD2	18	TRBJ2-2	CASSQAFGTSVNTGELFF	TGTGCCAGCAGTCAAGCTTTCGGGACTAGCGTCAACACCGGGGAGCTGTTTTTT
TRBV11-2	-	-	15	TRBJ1-2	CASSLDVGEDYGYTF	TGTGCCAGCAGCTTAGATGTGGGAGAAGACTATGGCTACACCTTC
TRBV3-1	many	-	15	TRBJ1-1	CASSRLGGGDTEAFF	TGTGCCAGCAGCCGCCTCGGGGGCGGTGACACTGAAGCTTTCTTT
TRBV20-1	-	TRBD2	16	TRBJ2-1	CSALQGLAGSSGGQFF	TGCAGTGCTCTTCAAGGACTAGCGGGATCCTCCGGGGGGCAGTTCTTC
TRBV20-1	once	TRBD2	16	TRBJ2-7	CSARDEREGLHYEQYF	TGCAGTGCTAGAGACGAGCGGGAGGGCCTCCACTACGAGCAGTACTTC